These 22 T cell receptor beta chains came from one sample sequenced in a study of control samples from healthy donors and cancer patients. The data were produced by immunoSEQ multiplex PCR, yet TCRdb's version contains in-frame clones alone and is incomplete. Seen here are around 90,000 clones, approximately 86% observed once, and the top ten hold under 25%. The sequencing sample was made of blood. The receptors stem from a young man in good health.

J is TRBJ2-7 and V is TRBV21-1; the table gives TRBD1 as D, unverified against the DNA. TRBV21-1 is a pseudogene segment. The CDR3 loop spans 16 amino acids. In nucleotides, the CDR3 is TGTGCCAGCAGCAAAGGCCCGGGACAGGGATCGCACGAGCAGTACGTC. As protein: CASSKGPGQGSHEQYV.

The chain employs TRBV4-1 and TRBJ2-7; tentatively, D is TRBD1 (5 bases). Germline V CDR1 and CDR2: MGHRA, YSYEKL. V was trimmed by 4 bases and J by 4 bases, leaving 11 bases between them. This CDR3 has 13 amino acids. The CDR3 region is CASSPDGAYEQYF. The CDR3 DNA reads TGCGCCAGCAGCCCAGATGGGGCTTACGAGCAGTACTTC.

V gene TRBV18 combines with J gene TRBJ2-5, with D possibly called TRBD1 or TRBD2 (6 bases each). Trimming took 6 bases from V and 5 from J, leaving 16 bases between them. The CDR3 runs 14 residues. Germline V CDR1 and CDR2: KGHSH, LQKENI. The CDR3 sequence is CASSPRGRPETQYF. The CDR3 DNA reads as TGTGCCAGCTCCCCCCGGGGGCGGCCGGAGACCCAGTACTTC.

In its sample, this clone was seen once. V and J are TRBV19 and TRBJ1-2; D gene uncertain. The germline gives CDR1 LNHDA, CDR2 SQIVND (reference sequence). This CDR3 region has 13 residues. V lost 9 bases and J 8 bases, leaving 19 bases between the germline ends. CDR3 sequence: CASDSNALRGYTF. Written as DNA, the CDR3 is TGTGCCAGCGACTCGAACGCCTTGAGGGGCTACACCTTC.

V gene TRBV7-2 combines with J gene TRBJ2-1, with TRBD1 matching 8 bases. V lost 3 bases, J lost 6 bases, and 13 bases stayed unmatched. The CDR3 is 17 amino acids. Germline V gives CDR1 SGHTA, CDR2 FQGNSA. The CDR3 region is CASSLVDQGAFLNEQFF. Here the CDR3 DNA reads TGTGCCAGCAGCTTGGTTGACCAGGGGGCGTTTCTCAATGAGCAGTTCTTC.

There are a few counts of this clone. The V call is TRBV7-6, the J call TRBJ1-5, with 7 bases that match TRBD1. This CDR3 has 16 amino acids. Germline assignment: CDR1 SGHVS and CDR2 FNYEAQ. V lost 1 base, J lost 3 bases, and 6 bases stayed unmatched. This CDR3 is CASSLEHGTVNQPQHF. CDR3 DNA: TGTGCCAGCAGCTTAGAGCACGGGACAGTCAATCAGCCCCAGCATTTT.

The chain combines TRBV4-2 with TRBJ2-1; no clear D. The CDR3 has 14 residues. From germline, CDR1 is LGHNA and CDR2 YNFKEQ. Trimming took off 0 bases at V and 6 bases at J, with 9 bases between the two ends. CDR3 in DNA: TGTGCCAGCAGCCAAGATGGGGTATCCAATGAGCAGTTCTTC. Translated: CASSQDGVSNEQFF.

The chain links TRBV18 to TRBJ2-1; a weak D match, TRBD1 (6 bases). Deletions cut 5 bases from V and 8 bases from J, with 19 bases between. The germline V gene has CDR1 KGHSH and CDR2 LQKENI. The CDR3 covers 15 residues. The chain's CDR3 is CASSAGIISGDEQFF. CDR3 nucleotide sequence: TGTGCCAGCTCAGCAGGGATTATCTCAGGGGATGAGCAGTTCTTC.

The CDR3, as DNA: TGTGCCAGCAGCTCAGGGGGCGGGGATGGCTACACCTTC. Translating it yields CASSSGGGDGYTF. This chain links TRBV7-3 with TRBJ1-2; 8 nucleotides align to TRBD1. The CDR3 sequence is 13 residues long. Trimming removed 4 bases from V and 6 bases from J; junction bases left unmatched: 4. Per the germline V gene, CDR1 is SGHTA and CDR2 is FQGTGA.

This clone was observed once. The chain combines TRBV7-2 with TRBJ2-5; 10 bases match TRBD2. CDR3 size: 15 residues. V shed 5 bases, J shed 3 bases, and the junction held 6 bases outside the gene matches. Per the germline V gene, CDR1 is SGHTA and CDR2 is FQGNSA. The CDR3 is CASSDLAGAEETQYF. The CDR3 DNA follows: TGTGCCAGCAGCGATCTAGCGGGGGCTGAAGAGACCCAGTACTTC.

This chain uses TRBV12-3 or TRBV12-4 with TRBJ1-6; D remains unclear. The CDR3 sequence is 12 residues long. V was cut by 2 bases and J by 6 bases, with 2 bases left in between. CDR3 bases: TGTGCCAGCAGTTTACCTAATTCACCCCTCCACTTT. The encoded protein is CASSLPNSPLHF.

CDR3 coding DNA: TGTGCCAGCAGCTGGACATCAGAAGAGACCCAGTACTTC. Translated: CASSWTSEETQYF. The V and J genes are TRBV5-6 and TRBJ2-5, with D perhaps TRBD1 (5 bases). The CDR3 runs to 13 residues. V was trimmed by 3 bases and J by 3 bases, leaving 9 bases between them. Germline V gene lookup returns CDR1 SGHDT and CDR2 YYEEEE.

The J gene is TRBJ2-7, the V gene TRBV5-1; D is uncertain. Trimming shortened V by 3 bases and J by 2 bases, and 9 bases separated the two germline ends. CDR1 is SGHRS, CDR2 YFSETQ, per germline. The CDR3 totals 13 residues. CDR3 DNA sequence: TGCGCCAGCAGCTCGGACGGCACCTACGAGCAGTACTTC. It yields the protein CASSSDGTYEQYF.

This rearrangement joins TRBV19 to TRBJ2-2, with 11 bases fitting TRBD1. CDR1 and CDR2 from the germline V gene are LNHDA and SQIVND (reference sequence). Unmatched junction bases numbered 7, after V lost 5 bases and J lost 5 bases. The CDR3 length is 16 residues. DNA for the CDR3: TGTGCCAGTAGTCCCTGGACAGGGGGCCAAACCGGGGAGCTGTTTTTT. Its protein is CASSPWTGGQTGELFF. Full variable domain (rest looked up from reference TRBV19 and TRBJ2-2): DGGITQSPKYLFRKEGQNVTLSCEQNLNHDAMYWYRQDPGQGLRLIYYSQIVNDFQKGDIAEGYSVSREKKESFPLTVTSAQKNPTAFYLCASSPWTGGQTGELFFGEGSRLTVL.

This clone was observed a handful of times. The chain is built from TRBV5-1 and TRBJ2-3; the match to TRBD2 covers 7 bases. The CDR3 contains 14 residues. Germline CDR1 reads SGHRS; CDR2 reads YFSETQ. The V gene end was trimmed by 5 bases and the J gene end by 0 bases; junction bases not matched to a gene: 3. The CDR3 sequence is CASRGGPSTDTQYF. In nucleotides, the CDR3 is TGCGCCAGCAGGGGAGGGCCTAGCACAGATACGCAGTATTTT.

In nucleotides, the CDR3 is TGTGCCAGAAGCCCTCTGAAGTTCCAGGTAGGGTGGGGATATGGCTACACCTTC. Protein: CARSPLKFQVGWGYGYTF. The V gene is TRBV5-3, the J gene TRBJ1-2; D unclear. TRBV5-3 has ORF status, its function being uncertain. CDR3 length equals 18 residues. Trimming cost V 4 bases and J 5 bases, with 27 bases left between them.

The J gene is TRBJ2-5, the V gene TRBV11-2, with D possibly being TRBD2 (7 bases). The CDR3 runs 17 residues. Between the trimmed V and J ends, which lost 2 bases and 6 bases, there was a span of 22 bases. CDR1 is SGHAT, CDR2 FQNNGV, per germline. This CDR3 is CASSLNDVGGGWKTQYF. For the CDR3, the DNA is TGTGCCAGCAGCTTAAACGATGTGGGGGGGGGCTGGAAGACCCAGTACTTC.

The chain couples TRBV29-1 to TRBJ2-3, with D perhaps matching TRBD1 (6 bases). Germline CDR1 is SQVTM and CDR2 is ANQGSEA. Trimming took 0 bases from V and 2 from J, leaving 15 bases between them. The CDR3 has 16 amino acids. CDR3 bases: TGCAGCGTTGAAGACCCCCGGGACATCCCCACAGATACGCAGTATTTT. Its protein product is CSVEDPRDIPTDTQYF.

The chain recombines TRBV6-6 with TRBJ2-7; 11 nucleotides align to TRBD2. Per germline, CDR1 MNHNY and CDR2 SVGAGI (reference sequence). There are 12 residues in the CDR3. CDR3 coding DNA: TGTTCCACTAGCGGGGGAGTCGACGAGCAGTACGTC. Amino acids: CSTSGGVDEQYV.

This sequence joins TRBV5-1 and TRBJ2-5; 10 bases map to TRBD2. The CDR3 is made up of 17 amino acids. CDR1 is SGHRS and CDR2 is YFSETQ in the germline V gene. V shed 0 bases, J shed 0 bases, and the junction held 5 bases outside the gene matches. CDR3 protein: CASSLATGLAYQETQYF. The DNA of the CDR3 is TGCGCCAGCAGCTTGGCCACGGGACTAGCGTACCAAGAGACCCAGTACTTC.

Here the CDR3 reads CASTLVGGAGYGYTF. In nucleotides, the CDR3 is TGTGCCAGCACCTTGGTGGGGGGCGCAGGCTATGGCTACACCTTC. The rearrangement joins TRBV6-5 to TRBJ1-2, with D maybe TRBD1 (6 bases). The germline gives CDR1 MNHEY, CDR2 SVGAGI. The CDR3 covers 15 residues. Trimming removed 7 bases at V and 4 bases at J, with 19 bases between.

This chain connects TRBV5-4 to TRBJ2-3, with 9 bases that match TRBD2. V lost 0 bases and J lost 4; bases outside the gene matches: 6. CDR1 is SGHNT and CDR2 is YYREEE in the germline V gene (reference sequence). The CDR3 extends over 16 amino acids. The CDR3 loop reads CASSLGGTSFADTQYF. In DNA, the CDR3 is TGTGCCAGCAGCTTGGGAGGGACTAGCTTCGCAGATACGCAGTATTTT.